This TCR beta chain was identified during a study of blood T cell repertoires in COVID-19. This CDR3 region has 12 residues. The germline V gene has CDR1 GTSNPN and CDR2 SVGIG (reference sequence). This table comes from immunoSEQ multiplex PCR, and its TCRdb copy is limited to in-frame clones, with some not included. This table holds roughly 230,000 clones, approximately 82% found once. This clone was detected a few times. The junction and the germline gene differ at one end; a read error may be behind it. V gene TRBV30 combines with J gene TRBJ2-3, with TRBD2 as a possible D gene (5 bases). The specimen sequenced was peripheral blood. The receptor's source is a woman aged 80 or over with acute or convalescent COVID-19. The CDR3 region has the DNA TGTGCCTGGAGTGTATCTGGTACGCAGAGGGATTTT. Protein sequence: CAWSVSGTQRDF.